Below, 22 T cell receptor beta chains from the same sample are listed, as sequenced in a study of post-analysis software for immune sequencing data. No antigen is known for these receptors. Points from the study as a whole: Four or five TRBV segments were significantly more frequent in patients than in controls. TRBV5-6, TRBV5-1 and TRBV20-1 were among these segments.

Unique molecular identifiers were built into the TCR beta cDNA libraries. Using its own MiXCR run on the PCR reads, TCRdb lists one record per CDR3 protein. This table holds about 200,000 distinct CDR3 sequences, roughly 30% found once. The specimen was blood. Every receptor here comes from a girl under 18 with multiple sclerosis.

Points on this clonotype: A much larger clone differs from this one at a single base, so this may be a read error. The CDR3 does not end in the conserved phenylalanine or tryptophan, so this is likely a read error. In DNA form, the CDR3 reads TGTGCCAGCAGTTACCTACTAGCAGCAGATACGCAGTATTCT. This translates into CASSYLLAADTQYS. The J gene is TRBJ2-3, the V gene TRBV6-6; D might be TRBD2 (6 bases). The V gene's germline CDR1 is MNHNY and CDR2 SVGAGI (reference sequence). This CDR3 has 14 residues. V was shortened by 2 bases and J by 4 bases, with 10 bases between the two germline ends.

This clonotype came up many times. The V call is TRBV5-1, the J call TRBJ2-1; TRBD1 agrees at 10 bases. There are 13 residues in the CDR3. CDR1 is SGHRS, CDR2 YFSETQ, per germline. Trimming at V came to 3 bases and at J to 12 bases, leaving 6 bases not matched to a gene. CDR3 DNA: TGCGCCAGCAGCTCGACAGGGGGCGGGGGGCAGTTCTTC. It translates to CASSSTGGGGQFF.

This clonotype appeared once. V gene TRBV15 combines with J gene TRBJ2-5; tentatively, D is TRBD2 (5 bases). Trimming shortened V by 0 bases and J by 11 bases, and 22 bases separated the two germline ends. Germline V lookup: CDR1 LNHNV, CDR2 YYDKDF (reference sequence). The CDR3 contains 16 residues. The CDR3 DNA sequence: TGTGCCACCAGCAGAGAGAGGGAAGCTTTCCGGAATGAGCAGTACTTC. It is translated as CATSREREAFRNEQYF.

This clonotype showed up many times. V usage is TRBV29-1 and J usage is TRBJ1-4; 7 bases map to TRBD1. The germline V gene has CDR1 SQVTM and CDR2 ANQGSEA. The trim removed 5 bases at V and 0 bases at J, leaving 0 bases unmatched. This CDR3 has 13 residues. The chain's CDR3 is CSVQGATNEKLFF. The CDR3 nucleotides read TGCAGCGTTCAGGGGGCAACTAATGAAAAACTGTTTTTT.

This clonotype was recorded a few times. V and J are TRBV5-1 and TRBJ2-1; no reliable D call. This CDR3 spans 15 amino acids. Germline V CDR1 and CDR2: SGHRS, YFSETQ. Trimming pared 0 bases from V and 8 bases from J, leaving 15 bases between. CDR3 sequence (DNA): TGCGCCAGCAGCTTGGTTTGGACCGCCCCCCATGAGCAGTTCTTC. Its protein product is CASSLVWTAPHEQFF. Filled out from reference TRBV5-1 and TRBJ2-1, the complete variable domain reads KAGVTQTPRYLIKTRGQQVTLSCSPISGHRSVSWYQQTPGQGLQFLFEYFSETQRNKGNFPGRFSGRQFSNSRSEMNVSTLELGDSALYLCASSLVWTAPHEQFFGPGTRLTVL.

In nucleotides, the CDR3 is TGCGCCAGCAGCTCGGAGGGGAGAGGACCTATCGCATACGAGCAGTACTTC. Residues: CASSSEGRGPIAYEQYF. The V and J genes are TRBV5-1 and TRBJ2-7, with D possibly being TRBD2 (6 bases). The germline gives CDR1 SGHRS, CDR2 YFSETQ. Trimming left V 3 bases short and J 4 bases short, with 23 bases between. The CDR3 contains 17 residues.

This clonotype has at least ten counts. This chain joins TRBV28 and TRBJ2-4, with TRBD1 matching 8 bases. The germline V gene encodes CDR1 MDHEN and CDR2 SYDVKM. This CDR3 comprises 16 residues. Trimming at V came to 3 bases and at J to 6 bases, leaving 10 bases not matched to a gene. CDR3 residues: CASSFTQQGARNIQYF. DNA of the CDR3: TGTGCCAGCAGTTTCACCCAGCAGGGGGCGAGAAACATTCAGTACTTC.

The V gene is TRBV3-1, the J gene TRBJ1-1, with TRBD1 as a possible D gene (5 bases). Trimming shortened V by 4 bases and J by 6 bases, and 15 bases separated the two germline ends. The CDR3 has 14 amino acids. From germline, CDR1 is LGHDT and CDR2 YNNKEL (reference sequence). CDR3 sequence (DNA): TGTGCCAGCAGCCCGTCCCTCAGGGTCGCTGAAGCTTTCTTT. Encoded protein: CASSPSLRVAEAFF.

In this sample, this clonotype turned up a few times. The genes are TRBV5-1 and TRBJ2-7; unclear D gene. V was trimmed by 0 bases and J by 3 bases, leaving 16 bases between them. The germline V gene has CDR1 SGHRS and CDR2 YFSETQ. This CDR3 region has 16 residues. DNA of the CDR3: TGCGCCAGCAGCTTGGGAACCGGGCCCCGGAGCTACGAGCAGTACTTC. Translating it yields CASSLGTGPRSYEQYF.

The chain joins TRBV5-1 to TRBJ2-1; possibly TRBD2 for D (5 bases). There are 13 residues in the CDR3. The germline V gene encodes CDR1 SGHRS and CDR2 YFSETQ. With 1 base removed from V and 4 bases from J, the gap between germline ends came to 6 bases. CDR3 amino acids: CASSLREYNEQFF. In DNA, the CDR3 is TGCGCCAGCAGCTTGCGGGAATACAATGAGCAGTTCTTC.

This clonotype appeared many times. The rearrangement uses TRBV2 and TRBJ2-1; 7 positions match TRBD2. The CDR3 extends over 15 amino acids. Germline CDR1 SNHLY, CDR2 FYNNEI. Trimming removed 5 bases from V and 5 bases from J; junction bases left unmatched: 9. The CDR3 reads CASSRLGRVNNEQFF. CDR3 coding DNA: TGTGCCAGCAGTCGTCTAGGGAGGGTAAACAATGAGCAGTTCTTC.

The table lists this clonotype with a few counts. The V and J genes are TRBV20-1 and TRBJ2-1, with 13 bases lining up with TRBD2. This CDR3 is built from 17 residues. The germline CDR1 and CDR2 sequences are DFQATT and SNEGSKA (reference sequence). J gave up 0 bases and V 6 bases, and 8 bases lay outside the gene matches. The CDR3 spells CSAPGTSGESSYNEQFF. Here the CDR3 DNA reads TGCAGTGCACCCGGGACTAGCGGGGAAAGCTCCTACAATGAGCAGTTCTTC.

The rearrangement links TRBV30 to TRBJ2-2; D possibly uses TRBD1 or TRBD2 (5 bases each). There are 15 residues in the CDR3. Trimming removed 2 bases from V and 0 bases from J, with 10 bases in between. The germline V gene encodes CDR1 GTSNPN and CDR2 SVGIG (reference sequence). CDR3 loop: CAWSWGRANTGELFF. As DNA, the CDR3 is TGTGCCTGGAGTTGGGGGAGAGCGAACACCGGGGAGCTGTTTTTT.

This clonotype was counted only a few times. J is TRBJ2-6 and V is TRBV7-9; D gene unclear. Per the germline V gene, CDR1 is SEHNR and CDR2 is FQNEAQ (reference sequence). The CDR3 spans 15 residues. V lost 1 base, J lost 3 bases, and 7 bases lay in between. The CDR3 loop reads CASSLVEFGANVLTF. The CDR3 DNA reads as TGTGCCAGCAGCTTAGTAGAGTTTGGGGCCAACGTCCTGACTTTC.

The chain is built from TRBV5-6 and TRBJ2-3; 8 positions match TRBD2. The CDR3 has 16 residues. V trimming: 0 bases; J trimming: 4 bases; junction bases outside the gene matches: 7. Germline V CDR1 and CDR2: SGHDT, YYEEEE. DNA of the CDR3: TGTGCCAGCAGCTTGGTTCCGGGAGGGCAATCAGATACGCAGTATTTT. It specifies CASSLVPGGQSDTQYF.

This clonotype showed up many times. This chain connects TRBV5-1 to TRBJ2-4; maybe TRBD2 (5 bases). V lost 0 bases and J lost 3, with 13 bases in between. The CDR3 consists of 16 residues. Germline loops: CDR1 SGHRS, CDR2 YFSETQ. CDR3 in amino acids: CASSLVGGPGKNIQYF. CDR3 bases: TGCGCCAGCAGCTTGGTAGGAGGCCCGGGCAAAAACATTCAGTACTTC. The complete variable domain, with remaining parts taken from reference TRBV5-1 and TRBJ2-4, reads KAGVTQTPRYLIKTRGQQVTLSCSPISGHRSVSWYQQTPGQGLQFLFEYFSETQRNKGNFPGRFSGRQFSNSRSEMNVSTLELGDSALYLCASSLVGGPGKNIQYFGAGTRLSVL.

Notes on this clonotype: A much larger clone differs from this one at a single base, so this may be a read error. The rearrangement links TRBV5-1 to TRBJ2-1; D may correspond to TRBD1 or TRBD2 (5 bases each). Trimming left V 3 bases short and J 7 bases short, with 17 bases between. The V gene's germline CDR1 is SGHRS and CDR2 YFSETQ. This CDR3 is 15 amino acids long. The chain's CDR3 is CASSWEFQGWNEQFF. The DNA for the CDR3 is TGCGCCAGCAGCTGGGAGTTTCAGGGTTGGAATGAGCAGTTCTTC.

The chain joins TRBV6-5 to TRBJ1-1; D may be TRBD1 (5 bases). CDR3 length: 16 residues. Germline CDR1 MNHEY, CDR2 SVGAGI. V was pared by 2 bases and J by 6 bases, with 19 bases between. DNA of the CDR3: TGTGCCAGCAGTTACGTCCGGGGCGAGGGTTTCCCTGAAGCTTTCTTT. Its protein is CASSYVRGEGFPEAFF.

With regard to this clonotype: A much larger clonotype is one base distant, so this may be a read error. The chain uses TRBV20-1 and TRBJ2-3; D ambiguous. V shed 5 bases and J shed 3 bases, with 15 bases lying between them. This CDR3 is built from 14 residues. Germline V lookup: CDR1 DFQATT, CDR2 SNEGSKA (reference sequence). The CDR3 region is CSAGELTITDTQYF. The CDR3 nucleotides are TGCAGTGCTGGCGAACTAACCATAACAGATACGCAGTATTTT.

About this clonotype: This could be a read error, since a much larger clone is one nucleotide away. The rearrangement joins TRBV27 to TRBJ2-5; 8 nucleotides agree with TRBD1. The J call may be faulty, since TRBJ2-7 better matches the DNA end. The CDR3 has 13 residues. Per germline, CDR1 MNHEY and CDR2 SMNVEV (reference sequence). CDR3 sequence: CASGQGLAYEQYF. CDR3 nucleotide sequence: TGTGCCAGTGGACAGGGCCTCGCCTACGAGCAGTACTTC.

V is TRBV29-1 and J is TRBJ1-1; the D gene is possibly TRBD1 (5 bases). V was clipped by 2 bases and J by 5 bases, with 12 bases between them. Germline loops: CDR1 SQVTM, CDR2 ANQGSEA. The CDR3 sequence is 13 residues long. The DNA for the CDR3 is TGCAGCGTTGAAAGGGACCGCCGGACTGAAGCTTTCTTT. Translated: CSVERDRRTEAFF.

CDR3 residues: CSVILMLAPREQYF. In nucleotides, the CDR3 is TGCAGCGTTATTTTGATGCTAGCACCGAGGGAGCAGTACTTC. The chain links TRBV29-1 to TRBJ2-5; weak D call: TRBD2 (5 bases). The CDR3 runs 14 residues. The germline V gene encodes CDR1 SQVTM and CDR2 ANQGSEA. V was pared by 5 bases and J by 11 bases, with 24 bases between.